The sequence of this T cell receptor beta chain was determined in a study of blood T cell repertoires in COVID-19. On the study more broadly: Spain, Italy and the United States supplied samples that represented acute and convalescent COVID-19.

This table comes from immunoSEQ multiplex PCR, and its TCRdb copy is limited to in-frame clones, with some not included. The table records approximately 280,000 clones, almost 85% of them present only once. This clonotype was obtained from a man between 45 and 60 years old with active or convalescent COVID-19. The source material was peripheral blood.

This chain's CDR3 is CASSLAPIPSYEQYF. CDR3 bases: TGTGCCAGCAGCTTAGCTCCTATCCCCTCCTACGAGCAGTACTTC. The chain uses TRBV7-2 and TRBJ2-7; no reliable D call. Germline V gene sequence: CDR1 SGHTA, CDR2 FQGNSA. The length of the CDR3 is 15 residues. V shed 0 bases and J shed 0 bases, with 9 bases lying between them. The whole variable domain, remainder taken from reference TRBV7-2 and TRBJ2-7, is GAGVSQSPSNKVTEKGKDVELRCDPISGHTALYWYRQSLGQGLEFLIYFQGNSAPDKSGLPSDRFSAERTGGSVSTLTIQRTQQEDSAVYLCASSLAPIPSYEQYFGPGTRLTVT.